This T cell receptor (beta chain) originates from a study of blood T cell repertoires in COVID-19. Background on the study: Acute and convalescent COVID-19 samples came from the United States, Italy and Spain.

Assay used: immunoSEQ multiplex PCR; TCRdb lists only in-frame clones, some missing. The repertoire holds approximately 280,000 clones, with 87% as singletons. CDR1 is MNHEY and CDR2 is SVGAGI in the germline V gene. Trimming took off 5 bases at V and 3 bases at J, with 11 bases between the two ends. The CDR3 loop spans 13 amino acids. Participants were aged 18 to 89 years from approximately 23 US areas. Clinical history as reported by participants underpinned cohort assignment. V and J are TRBV6-5 and TRBJ2-7; D perhaps matches TRBD1 (5 bases). The clonotype was recovered from a woman aged 40 to 49 who had recovered from COVID-19. The material sequenced was PBMCs or T cells enriched from blood (not recorded which). CDR3 in DNA: TGTGCCAGCAGTCTGGACATTATCTACGAGCAGTACTTC. Translating it yields CASSLDIIYEQYF.